Sequencing of this TCR delta chain was carried out in a study of Vδ1+ human thymocytes. With respect to this clone: Antigen specificity is unknown. Other DNA sequences from this sample encode an identical CDR3 as well.

Looked up from germline, CDR1 is TSWWSYY and CDR2 is QGS. This CDR3 is built from 17 residues. Germline trimming cut 5 bases from V and 7 bases from J; bases unmatched to any gene: 13. Extracted RNA was reverse transcribed into cDNA. Multiplex PCR used pooled V-gene forward primers and a constant-region reverse primer to amplify CDR3s. TCRdb processed the multiplex PCR reads again with the CATT caller. The sample consists of over 65,000 delta-chain clones, 30% to 45% of them appearing once. Notes on the study in general: Approximately 20% of thymic delta-chain sequences were Vdelta2, with few Vdelta3, unlike blood Vdelta1+ controls. Thymic TRG and TRD repertoires appeared highly polyclonal.

The TCR was taken from a boy younger than two who had congenital heart surgery. Sequenced input: Vdelta1+ gamma-delta thymocytes from the thymus. This sample's subset: FACS-sorted CD3+ TCRalphabeta- TCRVdelta1+ TCRVdelta2- thymocytes. The V call is TRDV1, the J call TRDJ1; TRDD3 matches 13 bases. The CDR3 DNA follows: TGTGCTCTTGGGCCCCTCCTCGTACTGGGGGATACGGTTAAACTCATCTTT. It specifies CALGPLLVLGDTVKLIF.